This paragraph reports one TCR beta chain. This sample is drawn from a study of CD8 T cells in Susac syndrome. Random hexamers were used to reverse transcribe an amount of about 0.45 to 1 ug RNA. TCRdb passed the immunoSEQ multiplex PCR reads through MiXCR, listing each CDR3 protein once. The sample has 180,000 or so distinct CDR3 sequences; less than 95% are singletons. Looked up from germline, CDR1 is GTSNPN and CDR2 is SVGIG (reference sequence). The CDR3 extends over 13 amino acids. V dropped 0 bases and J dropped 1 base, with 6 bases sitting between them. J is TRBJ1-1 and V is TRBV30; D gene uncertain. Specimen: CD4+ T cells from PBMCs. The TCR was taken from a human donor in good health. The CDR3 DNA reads TGTGCCTGGAGTGTAAAAGGGAACACTGAAGCTTTCTTT. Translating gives CAWSVKGNTEAFF.